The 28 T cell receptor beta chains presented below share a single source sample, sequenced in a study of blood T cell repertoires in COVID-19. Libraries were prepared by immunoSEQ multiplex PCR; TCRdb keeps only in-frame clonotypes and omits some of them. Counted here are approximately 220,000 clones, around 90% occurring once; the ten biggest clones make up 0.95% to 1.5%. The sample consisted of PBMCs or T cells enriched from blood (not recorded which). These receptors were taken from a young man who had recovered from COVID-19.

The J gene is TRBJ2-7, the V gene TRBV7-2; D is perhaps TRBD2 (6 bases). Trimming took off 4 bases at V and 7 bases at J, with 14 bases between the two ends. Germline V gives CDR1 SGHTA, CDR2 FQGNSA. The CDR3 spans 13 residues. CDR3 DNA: TGTGCCAGCAGCTCGATAGGGGCGGGGGAGCAGTACTTC. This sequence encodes CASSSIGAGEQYF.

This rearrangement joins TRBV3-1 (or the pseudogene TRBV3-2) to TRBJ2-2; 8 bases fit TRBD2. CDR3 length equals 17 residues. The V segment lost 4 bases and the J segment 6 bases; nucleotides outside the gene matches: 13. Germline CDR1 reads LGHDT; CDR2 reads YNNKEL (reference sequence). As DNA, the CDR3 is TGTGCCAGCAGCCTAACCGGGACTAGGTTTGGGCCCGGGGAGCTGTTTTTT. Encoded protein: CASSLTGTRFGPGELFF.

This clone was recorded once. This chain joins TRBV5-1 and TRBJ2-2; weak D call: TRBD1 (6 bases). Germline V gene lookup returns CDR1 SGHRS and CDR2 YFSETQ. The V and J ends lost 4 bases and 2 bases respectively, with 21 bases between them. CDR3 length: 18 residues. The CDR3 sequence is CASSTGTGPTRNTGELFF. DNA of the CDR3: TGCGCCAGCAGCACCGGTACAGGGCCGACGAGAAACACCGGGGAGCTGTTTTTT.

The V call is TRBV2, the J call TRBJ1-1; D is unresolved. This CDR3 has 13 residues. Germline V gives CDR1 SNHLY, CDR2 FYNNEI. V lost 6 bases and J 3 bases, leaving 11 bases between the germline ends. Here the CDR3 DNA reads TGTGCCAGCAGGGTGCGTGAGGACACTGAAGCTTTCTTT. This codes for CASRVREDTEAFF.

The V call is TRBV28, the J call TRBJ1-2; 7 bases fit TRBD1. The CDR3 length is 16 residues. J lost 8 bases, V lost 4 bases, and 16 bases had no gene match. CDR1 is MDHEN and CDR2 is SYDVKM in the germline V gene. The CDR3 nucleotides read TGTGCCAGCAGTTCCTACAGGGGAATAGTCGATCGGGGCTACACCTTC. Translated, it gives CASSSYRGIVDRGYTF.

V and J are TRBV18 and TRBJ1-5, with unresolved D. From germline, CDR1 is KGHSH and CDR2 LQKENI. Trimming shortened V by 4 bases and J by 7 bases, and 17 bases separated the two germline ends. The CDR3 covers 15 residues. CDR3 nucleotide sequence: TGTGCCAGCTCACGACTCCCCGAACCGGGGCAGCCCCAGCATTTT. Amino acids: CASSRLPEPGQPQHF.

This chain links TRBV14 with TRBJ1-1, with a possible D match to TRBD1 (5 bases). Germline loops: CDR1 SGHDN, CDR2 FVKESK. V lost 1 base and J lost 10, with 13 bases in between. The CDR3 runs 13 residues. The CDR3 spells CASSQGWGSGAFF. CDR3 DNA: TGTGCCAGCAGCCAAGGGTGGGGCAGTGGAGCTTTCTTT.

This CDR3 is CASSYSGFRNNNEQFF. The CDR3, as DNA: TGTGCCAGCAGTTACTCGGGCTTCCGGAACAACAATGAGCAGTTCTTC. The chain carries TRBV6-5 and TRBJ2-1; unclear D gene. Looked up from germline, CDR1 is MNHEY and CDR2 is SVGAGI. CDR3 length: 16 amino acids. V lost 0 bases and J 5 bases, leaving 14 bases between the germline ends.

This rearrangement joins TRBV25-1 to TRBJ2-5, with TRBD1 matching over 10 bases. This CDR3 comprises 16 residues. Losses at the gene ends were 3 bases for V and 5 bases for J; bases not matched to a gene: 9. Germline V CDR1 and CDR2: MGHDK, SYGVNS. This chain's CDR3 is CASSDTRTGGGETQYF. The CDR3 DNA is TGTGCCAGCAGTGACACCCGGACAGGGGGTGGGGAGACCCAGTACTTC.

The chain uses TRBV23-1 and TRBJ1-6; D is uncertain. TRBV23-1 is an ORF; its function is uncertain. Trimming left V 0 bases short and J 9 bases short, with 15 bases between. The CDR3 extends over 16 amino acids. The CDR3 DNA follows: TGCGCCAGCAGTCAATCATCAGGCTTTGGTAGTTCACCCCTCCACTTT. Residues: CASSQSSGFGSSPLHF.

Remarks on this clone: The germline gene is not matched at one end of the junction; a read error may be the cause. The CDR3 DNA sequence: TGTGCCACCAGCGGAGACAGAAACACTGAAGCTTTCTTT. Translated, it gives CATSGDRNTEAFF. The rearrangement links TRBV15 to TRBJ1-1; D possibly corresponds to TRBD1 (5 bases). The CDR3 runs 13 residues. CDR1 is LNHNV and CDR2 is YYDKDF in the germline V gene (reference sequence). Supplemented by reference TRBV15 and TRBJ1-1, the full variable domain reads DAMVIQNPRYQVTQFGKPVTLSCSQTLNHNVMYWYQQKSSQAPKLLFHYYDKDFNNEADTPDNFQSRRPNTSFCFLDIRSPGLGDTAMYLCATSGDRNTEAFFGQGTRLTVV.

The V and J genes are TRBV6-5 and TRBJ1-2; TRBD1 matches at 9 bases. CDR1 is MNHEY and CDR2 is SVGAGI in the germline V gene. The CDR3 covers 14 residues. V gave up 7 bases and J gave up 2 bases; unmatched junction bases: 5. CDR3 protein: CASTRDRVNYGYTF. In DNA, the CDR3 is TGTGCCAGCACCCGGGACAGGGTAAACTATGGCTACACCTTC.

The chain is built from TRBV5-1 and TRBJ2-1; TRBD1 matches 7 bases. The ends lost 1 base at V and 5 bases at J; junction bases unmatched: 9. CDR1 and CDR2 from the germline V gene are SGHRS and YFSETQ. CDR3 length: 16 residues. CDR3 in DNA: TGCGCCAGCAGCTTGCCTAGACAGAGGGGGCACAATGAGCAGTTCTTC. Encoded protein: CASSLPRQRGHNEQFF.

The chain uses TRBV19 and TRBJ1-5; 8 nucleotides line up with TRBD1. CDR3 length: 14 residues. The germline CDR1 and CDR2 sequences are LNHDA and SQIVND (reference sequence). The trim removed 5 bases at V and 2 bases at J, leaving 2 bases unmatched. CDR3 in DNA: TGTGCCAGTAGTTCGGACAGGGGCAATCAGCCCCAGCATTTT. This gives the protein CASSSDRGNQPQHF. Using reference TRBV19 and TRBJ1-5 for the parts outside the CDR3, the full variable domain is DGGITQSPKYLFRKEGQNVTLSCEQNLNHDAMYWYRQDPGQGLRLIYYSQIVNDFQKGDIAEGYSVSREKKESFPLTVTSAQKNPTAFYLCASSSDRGNQPQHFGDGTRLSIL.

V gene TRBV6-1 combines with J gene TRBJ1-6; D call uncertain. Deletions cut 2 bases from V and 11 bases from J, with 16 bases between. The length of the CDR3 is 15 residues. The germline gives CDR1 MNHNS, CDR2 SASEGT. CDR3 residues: CASSESRGMEAPLHF. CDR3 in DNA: TGTGCCAGCAGTGAATCCCGTGGGATGGAGGCACCCCTCCACTTT.

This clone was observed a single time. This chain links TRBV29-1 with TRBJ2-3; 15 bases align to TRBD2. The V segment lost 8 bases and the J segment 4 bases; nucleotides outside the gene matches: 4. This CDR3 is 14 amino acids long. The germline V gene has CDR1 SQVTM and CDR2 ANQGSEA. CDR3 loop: CSLGLAGGSDTQYF. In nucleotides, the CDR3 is TGCAGCCTGGGACTAGCGGGAGGATCAGATACGCAGTATTTT.

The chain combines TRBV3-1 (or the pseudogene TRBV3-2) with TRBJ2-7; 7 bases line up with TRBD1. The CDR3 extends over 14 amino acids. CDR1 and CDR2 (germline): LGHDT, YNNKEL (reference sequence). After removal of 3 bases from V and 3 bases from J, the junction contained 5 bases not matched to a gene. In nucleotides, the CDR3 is TGTGCCAGCAGCCAGGTAGGGGGCGGCTACGAGCAGTACTTC. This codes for CASSQVGGGYEQYF.

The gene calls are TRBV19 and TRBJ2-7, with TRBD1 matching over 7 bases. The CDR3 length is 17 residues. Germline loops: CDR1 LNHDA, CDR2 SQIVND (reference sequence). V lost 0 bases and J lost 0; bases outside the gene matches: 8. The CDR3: CASSIDFDGDSSYEQYF. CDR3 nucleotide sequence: TGTGCCAGTAGTATAGATTTTGATGGGGACAGCTCCTACGAGCAGTACTTC.

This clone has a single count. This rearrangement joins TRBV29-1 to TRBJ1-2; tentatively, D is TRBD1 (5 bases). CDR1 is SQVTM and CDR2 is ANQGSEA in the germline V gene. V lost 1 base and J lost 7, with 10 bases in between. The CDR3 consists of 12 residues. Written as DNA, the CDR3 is TGCAGCGTTGAAGGGGGGGGTCGTGGCTACACCTTC. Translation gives CSVEGGGRGYTF.

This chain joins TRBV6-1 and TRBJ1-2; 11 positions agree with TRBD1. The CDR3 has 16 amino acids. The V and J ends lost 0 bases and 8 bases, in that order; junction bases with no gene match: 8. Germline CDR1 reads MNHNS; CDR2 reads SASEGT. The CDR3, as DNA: TGTGCCAGCAGTGAAGCGCGCGGACAGGGGGCGAGAGGCTACACCTTC. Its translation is CASSEARGQGARGYTF.

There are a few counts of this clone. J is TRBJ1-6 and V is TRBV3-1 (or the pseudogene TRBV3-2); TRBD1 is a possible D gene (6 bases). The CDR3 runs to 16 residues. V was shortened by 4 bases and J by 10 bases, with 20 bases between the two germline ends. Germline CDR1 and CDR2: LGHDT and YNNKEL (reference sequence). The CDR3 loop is CASSPRDIRGGSPLHF. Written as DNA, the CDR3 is TGTGCCAGCAGCCCGAGGGACATAAGGGGCGGGTCACCCCTCCACTTT.

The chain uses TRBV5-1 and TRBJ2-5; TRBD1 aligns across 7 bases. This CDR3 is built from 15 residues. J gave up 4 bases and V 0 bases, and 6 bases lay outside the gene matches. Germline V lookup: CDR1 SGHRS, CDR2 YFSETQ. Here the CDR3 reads CASSLAGTERETQYF. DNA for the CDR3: TGCGCCAGCAGCTTGGCCGGGACAGAAAGAGAGACCCAGTACTTC. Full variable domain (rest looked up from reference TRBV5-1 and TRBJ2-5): KAGVTQTPRYLIKTRGQQVTLSCSPISGHRSVSWYQQTPGQGLQFLFEYFSETQRNKGNFPGRFSGRQFSNSRSEMNVSTLELGDSALYLCASSLAGTERETQYFGPGTRLLVL.

Here the CDR3 reads CASRDNRFGAEAFF. The CDR3 nucleotides are TGCGCCAGCAGAGATAACAGGTTCGGCGCTGAAGCTTTCTTT. The chain couples TRBV10-1 to TRBJ1-1; D is perhaps TRBD1 (5 bases). CDR1 and CDR2 from the germline V gene are WNHNN and SYGVQD (reference sequence). This CDR3 has 14 amino acids. V dropped 6 bases and J dropped 6 bases, with 17 bases sitting between them.

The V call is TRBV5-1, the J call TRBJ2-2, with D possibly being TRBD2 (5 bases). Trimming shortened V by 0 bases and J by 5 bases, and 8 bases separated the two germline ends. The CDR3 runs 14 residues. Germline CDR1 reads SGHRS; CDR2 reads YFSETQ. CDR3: CASSLAGGTGELFF. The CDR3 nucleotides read TGCGCCAGCAGCTTGGCGGGCGGGACCGGGGAGCTGTTTTTT.

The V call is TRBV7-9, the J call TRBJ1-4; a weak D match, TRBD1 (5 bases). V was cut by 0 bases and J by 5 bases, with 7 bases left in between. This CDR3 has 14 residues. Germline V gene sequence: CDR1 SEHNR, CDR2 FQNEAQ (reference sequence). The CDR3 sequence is CASSLAGANEKLFF. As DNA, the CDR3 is TGTGCCAGCAGCTTAGCAGGGGCAAATGAAAAACTGTTTTTT.

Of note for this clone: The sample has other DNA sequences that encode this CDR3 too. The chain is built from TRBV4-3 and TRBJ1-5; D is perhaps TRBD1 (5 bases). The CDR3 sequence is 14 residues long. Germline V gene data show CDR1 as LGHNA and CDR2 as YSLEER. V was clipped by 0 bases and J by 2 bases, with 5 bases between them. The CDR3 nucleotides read TGCGCCAGCAGCCAAGACAGGGGCAATCAGCCCCAGCATTTT. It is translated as CASSQDRGNQPQHF.

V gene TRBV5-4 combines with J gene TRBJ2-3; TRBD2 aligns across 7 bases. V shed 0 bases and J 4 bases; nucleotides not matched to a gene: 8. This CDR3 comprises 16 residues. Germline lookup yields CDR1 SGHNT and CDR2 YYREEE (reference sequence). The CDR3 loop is CASSLVVGGPSDTQYF. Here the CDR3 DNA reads TGTGCCAGCAGCTTGGTGGTGGGAGGGCCATCAGATACGCAGTATTTT.

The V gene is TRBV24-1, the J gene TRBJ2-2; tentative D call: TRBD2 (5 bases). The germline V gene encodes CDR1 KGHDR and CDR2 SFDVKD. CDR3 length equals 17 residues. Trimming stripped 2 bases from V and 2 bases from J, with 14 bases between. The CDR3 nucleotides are TGTGCCACCAGTGATTCCTCCTCCCGGGGAAACACCGGGGAGCTGTTTTTT. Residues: CATSDSSSRGNTGELFF.